The next 22 T cell receptor beta chains were all read from a single sample in a study of OX40 agonist ivuxolimab in advanced cancers. Repertoires were generated with immunoSEQ multiplex PCR, while TCRdb's copy carries only in-frame clones and drops some. The sample lists about 19,000 clones; around 79% were seen once. This sample comprised CD4+ or CD8+ T cells sorted from blood, obtained in a trial of the OX40 agonist ivuxolimab. These receptors were obtained from an adult with an advanced solid tumor such as melanoma, head and neck, liver or kidney cancer.

This sequence joins TRBV5-7 and TRBJ2-7; no clear D. TRBV5-7 is flagged as an ORF with uncertain function. This CDR3 has 12 residues. Trimming cost V 2 bases and J 1 base, with 4 bases left between them. This chain's CDR3 is CASSFFSYEQYF. The DNA of the CDR3 is TGTGCCAGCAGCTTCTTTTCCTACGAGCAGTACTTC.

CDR3 loop: CASIAGDHNEQFF. The CDR3 DNA reads as TGTGCCAGCATCGCAGGAGACCACAATGAGCAGTTCTTC. This chain uses TRBV27 with TRBJ2-1; D not resolved. The CDR3 totals 13 residues. Trimming shortened V by 7 bases and J by 5 bases, and 12 bases separated the two germline ends. Germline V gives CDR1 MNHEY, CDR2 SMNVEV (reference sequence).

The chain links TRBV11-2 to TRBJ2-7, with D possibly matching TRBD2 (6 bases). The germline V and J ends were trimmed by 5 bases and 0 bases, with 17 bases remaining between them. Germline V CDR1 and CDR2: SGHAT, FQNNGV. The CDR3 spans 16 residues. The CDR3 DNA sequence: TGTGCCAGCAGCCTGAGAGGAACGGGAGCCTCCTACGAGCAGTACTTC. Its protein is CASSLRGTGASYEQYF.

The chain couples TRBV4-1 to TRBJ1-2; D gene ambiguous. Looked up from germline, CDR1 is MGHRA and CDR2 is YSYEKL. V lost 1 base and J 4 bases, leaving 16 bases between the germline ends. This CDR3 has 16 residues. The CDR3 here is CASSQGVVGSLYGYTF. The CDR3, as DNA: TGCGCCAGCAGCCAAGGCGTGGTGGGTTCCCTCTATGGCTACACCTTC.

This chain uses TRBV9 with TRBJ2-1; 7 bases line up with TRBD2. Germline loops: CDR1 SGDLS, CDR2 YYNGEE. The CDR3 extends over 15 amino acids. V was clipped by 4 bases and J by 4 bases; unmatched bases: 8. The CDR3 bases are TGTGCCAGCAGCTCAGTAAGCGGGGCTTACAATGAGCAGTTCTTC. Encoded protein: CASSSVSGAYNEQFF.

The rearrangement uses TRBV9 and TRBJ2-1; 15 bases are shared with TRBD2. This CDR3 comprises 19 residues. Germline-derived CDR1 and CDR2 are SGDLS and YYNGEE. The J segment lost 10 bases and the V segment lost 3 bases, leaving 17 bases of the junction unmatched. CDR3 amino acids: CASSAEDRVGLAGGDEQFF. The CDR3 DNA reads TGTGCCAGCAGCGCCGAGGACAGGGTAGGACTAGCGGGAGGGGACGAGCAGTTCTTC.

The V and J genes are TRBV6-6 and TRBJ2-7; D not certain. The germline V gene has CDR1 MNHNY and CDR2 SVGAGI (reference sequence). The CDR3 has 13 amino acids. Trimming removed 2 bases from V and 5 bases from J, with 10 bases in between. The CDR3 sequence is CASSYGRTHEQYF. The CDR3 DNA reads as TGTGCCAGCAGTTACGGTAGAACCCACGAGCAGTACTTC.

J is TRBJ1-3 and V is TRBV7-2, with 10 bases identical to TRBD1. V was clipped by 5 bases and J by 6 bases; unmatched bases: 10. This CDR3 is built from 16 residues. Germline-derived CDR1 and CDR2 are SGHTA and FQGNSA. Here the CDR3 reads CASSTPGTGAENTIYF. CDR3 in DNA: TGTGCCAGCAGCACCCCCGGGACAGGGGCGGAAAACACCATATATTTT.

V is TRBV11-2 and J is TRBJ2-3; 8 bases align to TRBD1. The CDR3 spans 16 residues. CDR1 is SGHAT, CDR2 FQNNGV, per germline. J was trimmed by 4 bases and V by 1 base; bases with no gene match: 7. The DNA for the CDR3 is TGTGCCAGCAGCTTAGGTTTTCAGGGGGCAGCAGATACGCAGTATTTT. Translating gives CASSLGFQGAADTQYF.

This chain uses TRBV7-9 with TRBJ1-5; TRBD1 might be the D (5 bases). The CDR3 sequence is 12 residues long. CDR1 and CDR2 from the germline V gene are SEHNR and FQNEAQ (reference sequence). Between the trimmed V and J ends, which lost 5 bases and 6 bases, there was a span of 8 bases. CDR3 residues: CASSDRGQPQHF. CDR3 nucleotide sequence: TGTGCCAGCAGCGATAGGGGTCAGCCCCAGCATTTT.

The chain recombines TRBV7-8 with TRBJ2-2; 9 nucleotides line up with TRBD2. Germline V gene data show CDR1 as SGHVS and CDR2 as FQNEAQ. The V segment lost 3 bases and the J segment 3 bases; nucleotides outside the gene matches: 11. The CDR3 is 18 amino acids. CDR3 bases: TGTGCCAGCAGCTTGTGGGCTAGCGGGATGGGGGACACCGGGGAGCTGTTTTTT. It translates to CASSLWASGMGDTGELFF. Supplemented by reference TRBV7-8 and TRBJ2-2, the full variable domain reads GAGVSQSPRYKVAKRGQDVALRCDPISGHVSLFWYQQALGQGPEFLTYFQNEAQLDKSGLPSDRFFAERPEGSVSTLKIQRTQQEDSAVYLCASSLWASGMGDTGELFFGEGSRLTVL.

The V and J genes are TRBV4-2 and TRBJ1-6; perhaps TRBD1 as D (6 bases). Trimming removed 0 bases at V and 5 bases at J, with 8 bases between. The germline CDR1 and CDR2 sequences are LGHNA and YNFKEQ. The CDR3 sequence is 15 residues long. This CDR3 reads CASSQDGQNNSPLHF. The CDR3 bases are TGTGCCAGCAGCCAAGATGGACAGAATAATTCACCCCTCCACTTT.

The rearrangement links TRBV4-1 to TRBJ1-4; TRBD1 might be the D (6 bases). This CDR3 region has 16 residues. Germline CDR1 MGHRA, CDR2 YSYEKL. V dropped 4 bases and J dropped 2 bases, with 14 bases sitting between them. CDR3 sequence reads: CASSLYDRTTNEKLFF. In nucleotides, the CDR3 is TGCGCCAGCAGCCTATACGACAGGACCACTAATGAAAAACTGTTTTTT.

The chain links TRBV18 to TRBJ2-5; D uncertain. Trimming shortened V by 1 base and J by 5 bases, and 14 bases separated the two germline ends. This CDR3 has 15 amino acids. In germline, CDR1 is KGHSH, CDR2 LQKENI. CDR3 sequence reads: CASSPLYTGEETQYF. The CDR3 coding sequence is TGTGCCAGCTCACCACTCTATACCGGCGAGGAGACCCAGTACTTC.

The chain is built from TRBV6-6 and TRBJ1-6, with D hard to call. Trimming stripped 2 bases from V and 9 bases from J, with 11 bases between. The CDR3 is 14 residues long. The germline gives CDR1 MNHNY, CDR2 SVGAGI (reference sequence). CDR3 DNA sequence: TGTGCCAGCAGTTACGACGGGAGTACTTCACCCCTCCACTTT. The encoded protein is CASSYDGSTSPLHF.

The chain is built from TRBV27 and TRBJ2-2, with a weak D call TRBD2 (5 bases). This CDR3 is 16 amino acids long. V was trimmed by 1 base and J by 1 base, leaving 10 bases between them. The germline gives CDR1 MNHEY, CDR2 SMNVEV (reference sequence). CDR3 sequence (DNA): TGTGCCAGCAGTTTATTCGGCGGAGGGAACACCGGGGAGCTGTTTTTT. Residues: CASSLFGGGNTGELFF.

The rearrangement uses TRBV2 and TRBJ2-7; TRBD1 matches at 7 bases. CDR1 and CDR2 (germline): SNHLY, FYNNEI. With 2 bases clipped from V and 3 bases from J, the junction kept 4 bases outside the gene matches. The CDR3 covers 14 residues. In nucleotides, the CDR3 is TGTGCCAGCAGTGAAATAGGACAGGTCTACGAGCAGTACTTC. Translating it yields CASSEIGQVYEQYF.

The genes are TRBV5-4 and TRBJ2-1, with TRBD1 identical over 7 bases. This CDR3 is built from 13 residues. Looked up from germline, CDR1 is SGHNT and CDR2 is YYREEE (reference sequence). The trim removed 1 base at V and 6 bases at J, leaving 1 base unmatched. The CDR3 nucleotides read TGTGCCAGCAGCTTGTCAGGGGGCAATGAGCAGTTCTTC. It specifies CASSLSGGNEQFF. The whole variable domain, filled in from reference TRBV5-4 and TRBJ2-1, reads ETGVTQSPTHLIKTRGQQVTLRCSSQSGHNTVSWYQQALGQGPQFIFQYYREEENGRGNFPPRFSGLQFPNYSSELNVNALELDDSALYLCASSLSGGNEQFFGPGTRLTVL.

Remarks on this clone: Just one base apart from a much larger clone, this may be a read error. This rearrangement joins TRBV9 to TRBJ2-2; D is perhaps TRBD1 or TRBD2 (5 bases each). CDR1 is SGDLS and CDR2 is YYNGEE in the germline V gene. The CDR3 totals 16 residues. CDR3 region: CASNDGAPSNTGKLFF. DNA for the CDR3: TGTGCCTCCAACGATGGGGCTCCGTCGAACACCGGGAAGCTGTTTTTT.

The chain is built from TRBV7-2 and TRBJ2-7; D uncertain. Looked up from germline, CDR1 is SGHTA and CDR2 is FQGNSA. The V gene lost 5 bases and the J gene lost 2 bases, with 7 bases spanning the gap. The CDR3 spans 12 residues. CDR3 nucleotides: TGTGCCAGCAGCAGACCACCCTACGAGCAGTACTTC. It translates to CASSRPPYEQYF.

This clone appeared a few times. This rearrangement joins TRBV28 to TRBJ2-3; TRBD2 aligns across 7 bases. The CDR3 consists of 15 residues. CDR1 MDHEN and CDR2 SYDVKM come from the germline V gene. Losses at the gene ends were 3 bases for V and 1 base for J; bases not matched to a gene: 4. The CDR3 sequence is CASSLGGGGTDTQYF. CDR3 DNA: TGTGCCAGCAGTTTGGGTGGGGGGGGCACAGATACGCAGTATTTT.

CDR3 amino acids: CASSQPGGTEAFF. The CDR3 region has the DNA TGTGCCAGCAGCCAGCCAGGGGGAACTGAAGCTTTCTTT. V is TRBV7-9 and J is TRBJ1-1; 7 nucleotides align to TRBD1. Germline CDR1 and CDR2: SEHNR and FQNEAQ (reference sequence). The CDR3 extends over 13 amino acids. V shed 5 bases, J shed 5 bases, and the junction held 5 bases outside the gene matches.